This T cell receptor beta chain is from a study of blood T cell repertoires in COVID-19. Study summary: Researchers got acute and convalescent COVID-19 samples from the United States, Italy and Spain. T cells, B-cell-depleted T cells, or PBMCs provided the cDNA or gDNA that served as material.

How the authors handled the data: Researchers report that nucleated cell counts were estimated from reference gene primer amplification. Profiled with immunoSEQ multiplex PCR; TCRdb holds only in-frame clones, not every one. The V and J calls and clone size are taken from that table; D and trimming were inferred from the DNA. Found here are 200,000 to 250,000 clones, about 90% of them singletons; the top ten hold 0.8% to 1%. This CDR3 spans 17 amino acids. Between the trimmed V and J ends, which lost 4 bases and 0 bases, there was a span of 15 bases. In germline, CDR1 is LGHNA, CDR2 YSLEER. Enrollment of patients from Seattle took place during active infection, with longitudinal follow-up.

This sequence was found in a man between 60 and 75 years old with COVID-19, enrolled during active disease. The chain recombines TRBV4-3 with TRBJ2-2, with D perhaps matching TRBD1 (5 bases). The specimen was peripheral blood. This CDR3 reads CASSPRWGPSNTGELFF. The DNA for the CDR3 is TGCGCCAGCAGCCCCCGATGGGGCCCCTCGAACACCGGGGAGCTGTTTTTT.